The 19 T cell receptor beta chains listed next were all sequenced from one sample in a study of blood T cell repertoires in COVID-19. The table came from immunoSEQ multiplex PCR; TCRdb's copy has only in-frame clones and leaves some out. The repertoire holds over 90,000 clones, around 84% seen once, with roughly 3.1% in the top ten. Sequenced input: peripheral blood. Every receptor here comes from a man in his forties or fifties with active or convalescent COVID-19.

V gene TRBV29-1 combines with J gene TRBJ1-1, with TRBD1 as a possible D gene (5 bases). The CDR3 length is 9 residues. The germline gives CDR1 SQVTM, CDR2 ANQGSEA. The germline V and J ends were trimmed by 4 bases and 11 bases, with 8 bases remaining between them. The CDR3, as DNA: TGCAGCGTTGCCAGGGCTGCTTTCTTT. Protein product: CSVARAAFF.

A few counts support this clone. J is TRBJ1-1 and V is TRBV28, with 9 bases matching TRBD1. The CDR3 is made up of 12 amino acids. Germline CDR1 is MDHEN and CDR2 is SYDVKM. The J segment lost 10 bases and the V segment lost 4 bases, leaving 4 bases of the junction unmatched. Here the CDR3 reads CASSWGQGRAFF. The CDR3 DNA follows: TGTGCCAGCAGTTGGGGACAGGGCCGAGCTTTCTTT. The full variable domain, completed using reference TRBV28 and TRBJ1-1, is DVKVTQSSRYLVKRTGEKVFLECVQDMDHENMFWYRQDPGLGLRLIYFSYDVKMKEKGDIPEGYSVSREKKERFSLILESASTNQTSMYLCASSWGQGRAFFGQGTRLTVV.

The CDR3: CASSPFGGGYTF. For the CDR3, the DNA is TGTGCCAGCAGTCCGTTCGGGGGGGGCTACACCTTC. This sequence joins TRBV7-2 and TRBJ1-2, with D possibly being TRBD1 (5 bases). This CDR3 comprises 12 residues. Trimming pared 6 bases from V and 8 bases from J, leaving 13 bases between. In germline, CDR1 is SGHTA, CDR2 FQGNSA.

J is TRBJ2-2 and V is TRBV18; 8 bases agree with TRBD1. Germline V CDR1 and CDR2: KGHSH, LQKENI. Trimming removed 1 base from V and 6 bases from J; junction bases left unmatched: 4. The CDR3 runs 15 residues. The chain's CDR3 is CASSPRRQGSGELFF. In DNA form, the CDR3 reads TGTGCCAGCTCACCACGGAGACAGGGGTCCGGGGAGCTGTTTTTT.

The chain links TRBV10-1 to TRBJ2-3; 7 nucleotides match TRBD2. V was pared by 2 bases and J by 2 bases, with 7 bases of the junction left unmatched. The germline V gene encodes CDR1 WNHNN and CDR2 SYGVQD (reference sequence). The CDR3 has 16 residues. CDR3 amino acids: CASSEGDGGNTDTQYF. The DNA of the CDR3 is TGCGCCAGCAGTGAGGGGGACGGGGGGAACACAGATACGCAGTATTTT.

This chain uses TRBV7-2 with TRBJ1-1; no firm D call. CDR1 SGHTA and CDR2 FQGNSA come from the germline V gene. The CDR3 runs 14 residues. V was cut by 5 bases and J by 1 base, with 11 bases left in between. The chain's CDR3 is CASSPSTANTEAFF. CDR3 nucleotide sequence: TGTGCCAGCAGCCCTTCTACAGCGAACACTGAAGCTTTCTTT.

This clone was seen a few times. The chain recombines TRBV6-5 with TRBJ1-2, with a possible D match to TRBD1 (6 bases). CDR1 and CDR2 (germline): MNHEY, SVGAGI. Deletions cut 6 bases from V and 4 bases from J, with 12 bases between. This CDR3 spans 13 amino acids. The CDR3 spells CASRPTGSYGYTF. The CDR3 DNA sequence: TGTGCCAGCAGACCCACAGGGTCCTATGGCTACACCTTC.

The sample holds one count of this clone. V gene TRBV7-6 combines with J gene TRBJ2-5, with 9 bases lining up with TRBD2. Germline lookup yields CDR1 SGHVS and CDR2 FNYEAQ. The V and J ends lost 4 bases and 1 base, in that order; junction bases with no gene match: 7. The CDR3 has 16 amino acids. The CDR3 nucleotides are TGTGCCAGCAGCTCCCTAGGCGGGGGGGGCCAAGAGACCCAGTACTTC. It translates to CASSSLGGGGQETQYF.

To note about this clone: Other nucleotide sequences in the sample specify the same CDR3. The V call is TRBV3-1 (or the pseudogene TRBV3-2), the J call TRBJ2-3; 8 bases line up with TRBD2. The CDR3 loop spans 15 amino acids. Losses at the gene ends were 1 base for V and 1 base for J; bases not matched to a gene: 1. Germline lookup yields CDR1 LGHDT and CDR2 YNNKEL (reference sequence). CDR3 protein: CASSQAAGGTDTQYF. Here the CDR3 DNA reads TGTGCCAGCAGCCAAGCAGCGGGGGGCACAGATACGCAGTATTTT.

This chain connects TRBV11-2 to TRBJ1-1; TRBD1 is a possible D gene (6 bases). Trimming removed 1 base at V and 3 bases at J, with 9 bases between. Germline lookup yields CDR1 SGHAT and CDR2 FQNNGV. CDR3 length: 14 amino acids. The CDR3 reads CASSLVPGDTEAFF. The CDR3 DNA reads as TGTGCCAGCAGCTTAGTTCCAGGGGACACTGAAGCTTTCTTT.

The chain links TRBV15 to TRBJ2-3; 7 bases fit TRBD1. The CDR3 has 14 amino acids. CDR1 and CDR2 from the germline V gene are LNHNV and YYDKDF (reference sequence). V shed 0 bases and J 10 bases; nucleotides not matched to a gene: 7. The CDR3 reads CATSRDLTGRSQYF. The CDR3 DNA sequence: TGTGCCACCAGCAGAGATTTGACAGGGAGATCGCAGTATTTT.

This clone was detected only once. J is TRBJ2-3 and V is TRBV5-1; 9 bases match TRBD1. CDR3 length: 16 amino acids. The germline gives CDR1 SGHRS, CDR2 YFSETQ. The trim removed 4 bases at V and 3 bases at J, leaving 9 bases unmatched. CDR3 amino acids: CASSADPGQGTDTQYF. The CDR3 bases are TGCGCCAGCAGCGCGGACCCGGGACAGGGAACAGATACGCAGTATTTT.

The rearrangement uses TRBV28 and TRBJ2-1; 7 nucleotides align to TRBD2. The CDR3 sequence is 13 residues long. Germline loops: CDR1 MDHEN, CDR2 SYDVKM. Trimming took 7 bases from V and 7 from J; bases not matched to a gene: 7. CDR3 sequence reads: CASTALAVNEQFF. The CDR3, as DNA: TGTGCCAGCACCGCCCTAGCGGTAAATGAGCAGTTCTTC.

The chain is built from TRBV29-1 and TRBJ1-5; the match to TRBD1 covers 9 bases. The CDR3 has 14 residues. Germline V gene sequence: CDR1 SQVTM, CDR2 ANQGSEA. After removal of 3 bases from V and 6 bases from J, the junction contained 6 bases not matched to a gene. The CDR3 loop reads CSVDGTGSGQPQHF. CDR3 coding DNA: TGCAGCGTTGACGGGACAGGGTCGGGTCAGCCCCAGCATTTT.

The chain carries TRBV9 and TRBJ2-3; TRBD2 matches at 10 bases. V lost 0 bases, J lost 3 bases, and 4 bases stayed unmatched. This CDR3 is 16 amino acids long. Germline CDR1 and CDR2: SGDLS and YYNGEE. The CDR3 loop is CASSVGLAGETDTQYF. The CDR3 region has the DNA TGTGCCAGCAGCGTAGGGCTAGCGGGGGAAACAGATACGCAGTATTTT.

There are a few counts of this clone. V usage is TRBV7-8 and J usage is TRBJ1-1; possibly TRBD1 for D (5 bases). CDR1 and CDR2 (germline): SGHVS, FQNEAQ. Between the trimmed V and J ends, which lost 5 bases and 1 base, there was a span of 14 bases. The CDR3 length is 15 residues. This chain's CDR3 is CASSPRQRENTEAFF. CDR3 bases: TGTGCCAGCAGCCCAAGACAGAGAGAGAACACTGAAGCTTTCTTT.

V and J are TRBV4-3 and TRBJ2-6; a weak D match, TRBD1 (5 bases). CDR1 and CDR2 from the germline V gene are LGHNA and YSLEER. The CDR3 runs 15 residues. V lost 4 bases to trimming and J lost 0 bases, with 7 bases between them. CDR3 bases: TGCGCCAGCAGCCGACAGCGCTCTGGGGCCAACGTCCTGACTTTC. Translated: CASSRQRSGANVLTF.

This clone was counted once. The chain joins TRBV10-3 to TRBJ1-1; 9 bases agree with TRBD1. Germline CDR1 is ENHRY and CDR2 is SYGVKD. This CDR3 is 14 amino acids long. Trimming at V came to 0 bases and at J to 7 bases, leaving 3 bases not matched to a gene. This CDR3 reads CAISESNRGLEAFF. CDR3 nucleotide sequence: TGTGCCATCAGTGAGTCGAACAGGGGGCTTGAAGCTTTCTTT.

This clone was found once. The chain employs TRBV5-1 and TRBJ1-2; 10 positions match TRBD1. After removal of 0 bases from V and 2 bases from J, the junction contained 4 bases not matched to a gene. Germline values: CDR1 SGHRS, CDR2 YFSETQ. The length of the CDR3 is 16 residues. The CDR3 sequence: CASSLAGTGANYGYTF. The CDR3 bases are TGCGCCAGCAGCTTGGCCGGGACAGGGGCGAACTATGGCTACACCTTC.